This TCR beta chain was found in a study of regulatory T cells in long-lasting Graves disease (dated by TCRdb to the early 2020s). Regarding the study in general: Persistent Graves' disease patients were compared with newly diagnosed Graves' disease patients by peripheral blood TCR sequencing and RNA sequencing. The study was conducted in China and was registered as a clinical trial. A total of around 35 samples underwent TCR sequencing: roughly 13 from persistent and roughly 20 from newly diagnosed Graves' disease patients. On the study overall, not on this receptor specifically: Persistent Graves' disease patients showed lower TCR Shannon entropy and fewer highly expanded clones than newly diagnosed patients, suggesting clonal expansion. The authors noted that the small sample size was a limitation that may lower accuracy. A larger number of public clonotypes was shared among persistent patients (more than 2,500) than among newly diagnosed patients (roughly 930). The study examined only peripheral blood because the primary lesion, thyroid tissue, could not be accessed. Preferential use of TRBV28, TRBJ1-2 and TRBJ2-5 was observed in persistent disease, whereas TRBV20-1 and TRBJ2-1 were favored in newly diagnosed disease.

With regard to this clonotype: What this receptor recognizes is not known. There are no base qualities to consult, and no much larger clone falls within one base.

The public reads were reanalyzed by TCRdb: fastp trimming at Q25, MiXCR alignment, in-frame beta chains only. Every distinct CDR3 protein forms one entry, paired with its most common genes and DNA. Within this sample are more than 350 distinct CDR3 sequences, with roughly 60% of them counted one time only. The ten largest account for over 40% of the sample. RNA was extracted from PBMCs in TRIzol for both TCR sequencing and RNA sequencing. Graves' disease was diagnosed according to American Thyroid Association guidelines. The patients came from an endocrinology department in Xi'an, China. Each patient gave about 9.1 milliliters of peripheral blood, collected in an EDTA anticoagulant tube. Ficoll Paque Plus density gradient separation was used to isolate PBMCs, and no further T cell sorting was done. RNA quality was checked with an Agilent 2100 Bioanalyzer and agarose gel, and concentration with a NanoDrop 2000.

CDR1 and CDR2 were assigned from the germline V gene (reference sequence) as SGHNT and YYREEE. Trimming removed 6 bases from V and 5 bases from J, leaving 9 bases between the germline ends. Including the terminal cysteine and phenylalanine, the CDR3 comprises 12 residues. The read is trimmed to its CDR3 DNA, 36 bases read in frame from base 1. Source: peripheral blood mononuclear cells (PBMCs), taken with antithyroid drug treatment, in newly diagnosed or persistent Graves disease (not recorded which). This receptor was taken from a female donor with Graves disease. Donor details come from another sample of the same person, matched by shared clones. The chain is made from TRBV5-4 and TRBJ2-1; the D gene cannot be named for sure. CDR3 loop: CASNSPNNEQFF. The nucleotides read TGTGCCAGCAATTCCCCCAACAATGAGCAGTTCTTC.